This T cell receptor (beta chain) stems from a study of blood T cell repertoires in COVID-19. Study at large: Samples came from the United States, Italy and Spain, spanning acute and convalescent COVID-19. T cells, B-cell-depleted T cells, or PBMCs supplied cDNA or gDNA.

This CDR3 is built from 15 residues. V was pared by 9 bases and J by 6 bases, with 16 bases of the junction left unmatched. From germline, CDR1 is SGHNT and CDR2 YYREEE (reference sequence). Some clones are missing from TCRdb's copy, which holds only in-frame ones; the method was immunoSEQ multiplex PCR. The sample has 100,000 to 150,000 clones; more than 70% are singletons. The sequenced sample consisted of peripheral blood. This sequence was found in a man in his 60s with acute or convalescent COVID-19. This chain joins TRBV5-4 and TRBJ2-7; 9 nucleotides align to TRBD2. The CDR3 is CAIPSGRGGHAEQYF. In DNA, the CDR3 is TGTGCCATCCCCTCGGGGCGGGGGGGCCATGCCGAGCAGTACTTC.